This T cell receptor beta chain was identified during a study of cytotoxic CD8 clonotypes in ibrutinib-treated CLL. Study-wide points: Baseline clonality, above age-matched healthy donor levels, tracked circulating CD8+ T-cell counts.

The authors obtained roughly 1.8 micrograms of genomic DNA from cryopreserved PBMCs for TCR beta libraries. Germline V gene data show CDR1 as SGHVS and CDR2 as FNYEAQ. The CDR3 contains 17 residues. Trimming removed 5 bases from V and 0 bases from J, with 20 bases in between. Depth targeted 1 in 200,000 to 1 in 1 million T cells, averaging 10x coverage per clonotype. The repertoire was sequenced with immunoSEQ multiplex PCR; TCRdb's copy has only in-frame clones and lacks some. In the table there are about 63,000 clones, around 52% of which are singletons. This clone has a handful of counts. Antigen unknown.

Here the sequenced sample was PBMCs, taken after 12 months of ibrutinib treatment. This chain uses TRBV7-6 with TRBJ2-7; a possible D gene is TRBD1 (5 bases). This receptor was obtained from a human donor with chronic lymphocytic leukemia. CDR3: CASSQGPPWTSSYEQYF. The DNA of the CDR3 is TGTGCCAGCAGCCAGGGCCCGCCCTGGACGAGCTCCTACGAGCAGTACTTC. Combining the CDR3 with reference TRBV7-6 and TRBJ2-7 gives the whole variable domain GAGVSQSPRYKVTKRGQDVALRCDPISGHVSLYWYRQALGQGPEFLTYFNYEAQQDKSGLPNDRFSAERPEGSISTLTIQRTEQRDSAMYRCASSQGPPWTSSYEQYFGPGTRLTVT.